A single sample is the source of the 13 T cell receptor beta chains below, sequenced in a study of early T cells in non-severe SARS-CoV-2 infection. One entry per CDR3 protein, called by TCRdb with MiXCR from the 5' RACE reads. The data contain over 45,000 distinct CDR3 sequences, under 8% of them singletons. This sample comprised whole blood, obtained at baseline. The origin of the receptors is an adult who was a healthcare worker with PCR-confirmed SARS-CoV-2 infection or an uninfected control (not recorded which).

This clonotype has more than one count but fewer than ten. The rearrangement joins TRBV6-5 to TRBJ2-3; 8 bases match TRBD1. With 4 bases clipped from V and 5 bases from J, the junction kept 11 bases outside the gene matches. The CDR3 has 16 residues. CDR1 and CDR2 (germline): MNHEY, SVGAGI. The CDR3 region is CASSFAGGLLQDTQYF. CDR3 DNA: TGTGCCAGCAGTTTTGCAGGGGGCTTGTTACAAGATACGCAGTATTTT.

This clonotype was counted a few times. As DNA, the CDR3 is TGTGCCAGCAGCGCGGGACTAGCGGACTACGAGCAGTACTTC. Amino acids: CASSAGLADYEQYF. The chain has TRBV5-6 and TRBJ2-7; 11 bases agree with TRBD2. The germline V gene encodes CDR1 SGHDT and CDR2 YYEEEE. J was trimmed by 3 bases and V by 4 bases; bases with no gene match: 3. The CDR3 loop spans 14 amino acids.

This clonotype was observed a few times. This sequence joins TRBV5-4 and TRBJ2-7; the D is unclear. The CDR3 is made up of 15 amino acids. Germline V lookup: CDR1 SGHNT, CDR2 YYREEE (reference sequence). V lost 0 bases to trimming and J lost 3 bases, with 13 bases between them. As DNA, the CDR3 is TGTGCCAGCAGCTTGGGACCCGACGGGTACTACGAGCAGTACTTC. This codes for CASSLGPDGYYEQYF.

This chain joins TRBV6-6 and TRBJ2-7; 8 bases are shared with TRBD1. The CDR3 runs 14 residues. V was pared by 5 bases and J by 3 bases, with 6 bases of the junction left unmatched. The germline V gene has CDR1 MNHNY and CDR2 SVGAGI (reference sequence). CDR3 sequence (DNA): TGTGCCAGCAGTCGGACAGGGTCCCTCTACGAGCAGTACTTC. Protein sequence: CASSRTGSLYEQYF.

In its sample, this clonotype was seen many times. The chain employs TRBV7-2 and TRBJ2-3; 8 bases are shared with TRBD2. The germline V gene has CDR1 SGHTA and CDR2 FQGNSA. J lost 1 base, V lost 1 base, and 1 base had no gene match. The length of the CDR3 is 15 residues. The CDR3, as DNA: TGTGCCAGCAGCTTAGTGCGGGGGGGCACAGATACGCAGTATTTT. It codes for CASSLVRGGTDTQYF.

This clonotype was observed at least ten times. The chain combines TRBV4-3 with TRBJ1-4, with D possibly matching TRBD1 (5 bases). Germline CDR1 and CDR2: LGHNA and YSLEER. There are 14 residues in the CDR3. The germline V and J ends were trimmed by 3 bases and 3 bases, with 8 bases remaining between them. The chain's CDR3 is CASSQTEANEKLFF. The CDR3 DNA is TGCGCCAGCAGCCAGACAGAAGCTAATGAAAAACTGTTTTTT.

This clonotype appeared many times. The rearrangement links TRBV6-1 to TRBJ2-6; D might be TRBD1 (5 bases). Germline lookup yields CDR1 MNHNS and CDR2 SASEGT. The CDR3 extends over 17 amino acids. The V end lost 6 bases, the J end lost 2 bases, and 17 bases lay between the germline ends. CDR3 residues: CASSPLNIGAGANVLTF. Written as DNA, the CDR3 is TGTGCCAGCAGCCCTCTAAATATAGGGGCTGGGGCCAACGTCCTGACTTTC.

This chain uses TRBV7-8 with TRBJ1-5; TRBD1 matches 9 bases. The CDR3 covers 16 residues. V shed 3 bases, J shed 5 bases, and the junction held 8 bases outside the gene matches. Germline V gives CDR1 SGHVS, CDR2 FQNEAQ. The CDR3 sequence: CASSLPGQGGDQPQHF. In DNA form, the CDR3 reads TGTGCCAGCAGCTTGCCGGGACAGGGAGGTGATCAGCCCCAGCATTTT.

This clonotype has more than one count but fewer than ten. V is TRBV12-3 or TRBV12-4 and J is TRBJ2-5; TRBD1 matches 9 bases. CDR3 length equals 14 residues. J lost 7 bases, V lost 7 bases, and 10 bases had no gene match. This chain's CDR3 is CASTVTGGEGTQYF. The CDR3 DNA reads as TGTGCCAGCACCGTAACAGGGGGCGAAGGGACCCAGTACTTC.

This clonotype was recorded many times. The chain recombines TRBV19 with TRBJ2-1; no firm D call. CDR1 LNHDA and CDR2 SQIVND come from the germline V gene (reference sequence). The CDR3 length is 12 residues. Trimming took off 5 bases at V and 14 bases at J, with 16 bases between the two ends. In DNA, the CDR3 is TGTGCCAGTAGTTTAAGACCTAGACGTAAGTTCTTC. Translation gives CASSLRPRRKFF.

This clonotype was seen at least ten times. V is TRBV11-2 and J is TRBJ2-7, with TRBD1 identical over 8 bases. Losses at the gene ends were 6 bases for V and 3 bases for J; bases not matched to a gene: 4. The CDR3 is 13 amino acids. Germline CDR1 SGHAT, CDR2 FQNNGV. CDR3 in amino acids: CASRGTGGYEQYF. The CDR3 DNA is TGTGCCAGCAGGGGTACAGGGGGCTACGAGCAGTACTTC.

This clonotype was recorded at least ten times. The CDR3 DNA follows: TGTGCCAGCAGCTTAGCGAAGGGGACCCACGAGCAGTACTTC. As protein: CASSLAKGTHEQYF. This sequence joins TRBV7-2 and TRBJ2-7, with D possibly being TRBD1 or TRBD2 (5 bases each). Trimming shortened V by 0 bases and J by 5 bases, and 11 bases separated the two germline ends. Looked up from germline, CDR1 is SGHTA and CDR2 is FQGNSA. The CDR3 length is 14 residues.

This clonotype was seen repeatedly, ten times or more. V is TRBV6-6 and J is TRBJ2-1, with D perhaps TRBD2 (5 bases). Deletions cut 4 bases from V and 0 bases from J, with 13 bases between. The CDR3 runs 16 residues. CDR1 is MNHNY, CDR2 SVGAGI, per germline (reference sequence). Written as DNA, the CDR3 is TGTGCCAGCAGTTCGCGGGTGGGGAGCTCCTACAATGAGCAGTTCTTC. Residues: CASSSRVGSSYNEQFF.